What follows describes a single T cell receptor beta chain. This sample was included in a study of blood T cell repertoires in COVID-19. Source study methods: Cell counts per sample came from amplifying reference gene primers. Sequencing used immunoSEQ multiplex PCR; TCRdb keeps in-frame clones, though not all of them. D and trimming come from the DNA, and the V and J calls and clone size come from that table. The sample consists of over 120,000 clones, roughly 89% of them appearing once. The ends lost 3 bases at V and 2 bases at J; junction bases unmatched: 3. From germline, CDR1 is SGHTA and CDR2 FQGNSA. The length of the CDR3 is 14 residues.

Sequencing was performed on peripheral blood. The TCR comes from a man aged 60-69 years with active or convalescent COVID-19. V gene TRBV7-2 combines with J gene TRBJ2-7, with TRBD1 matching over 8 bases. Here the CDR3 DNA reads TGTGCCAGCAGCTTGAGACAGGGGCCCTACGAGCAGTACTTC. Protein: CASSLRQGPYEQYF.